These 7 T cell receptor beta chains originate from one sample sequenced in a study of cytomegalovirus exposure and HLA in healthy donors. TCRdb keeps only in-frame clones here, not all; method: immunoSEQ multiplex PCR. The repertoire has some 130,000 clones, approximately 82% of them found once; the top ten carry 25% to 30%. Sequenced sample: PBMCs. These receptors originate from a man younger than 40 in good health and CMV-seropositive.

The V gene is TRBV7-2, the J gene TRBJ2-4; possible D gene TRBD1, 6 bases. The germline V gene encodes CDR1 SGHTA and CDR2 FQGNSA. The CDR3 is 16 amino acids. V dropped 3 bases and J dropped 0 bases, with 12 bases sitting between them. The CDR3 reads CASSFGQNLAKNIQYF. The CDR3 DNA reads TGTGCCAGCAGCTTCGGACAGAACCTAGCCAAAAACATTCAGTACTTC.

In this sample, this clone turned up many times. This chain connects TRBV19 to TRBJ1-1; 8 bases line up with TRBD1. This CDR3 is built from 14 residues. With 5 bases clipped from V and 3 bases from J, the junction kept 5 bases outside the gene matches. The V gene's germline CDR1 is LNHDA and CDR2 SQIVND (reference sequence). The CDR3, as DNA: TGTGCCAGTAGTTCCGGGACAGGACACACTGAAGCTTTCTTT. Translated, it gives CASSSGTGHTEAFF.

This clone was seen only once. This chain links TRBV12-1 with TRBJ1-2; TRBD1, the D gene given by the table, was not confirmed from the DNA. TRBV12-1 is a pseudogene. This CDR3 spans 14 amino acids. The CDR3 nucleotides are TGTGCCAGCAGCTTTCACAGGATTAACTATGGCTACACCTTC. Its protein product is CASSFHRINYGYTF.

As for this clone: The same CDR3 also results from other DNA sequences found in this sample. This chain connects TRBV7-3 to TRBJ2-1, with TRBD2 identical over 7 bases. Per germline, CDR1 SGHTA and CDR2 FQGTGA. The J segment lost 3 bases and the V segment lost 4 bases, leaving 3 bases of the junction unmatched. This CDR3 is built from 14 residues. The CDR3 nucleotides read TGTGCCAGCAGCTCTTCGGGGGGCTACAATGAGCAGTTCTTC. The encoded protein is CASSSSGGYNEQFF.

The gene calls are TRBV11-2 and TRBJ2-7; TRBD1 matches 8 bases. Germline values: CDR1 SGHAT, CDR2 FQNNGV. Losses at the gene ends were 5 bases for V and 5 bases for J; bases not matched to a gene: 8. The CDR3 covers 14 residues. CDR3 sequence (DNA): TGTGCCAGCAGCCTGGACAGGGTGGGGGACGAGCAGTACTTC. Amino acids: CASSLDRVGDEQYF.

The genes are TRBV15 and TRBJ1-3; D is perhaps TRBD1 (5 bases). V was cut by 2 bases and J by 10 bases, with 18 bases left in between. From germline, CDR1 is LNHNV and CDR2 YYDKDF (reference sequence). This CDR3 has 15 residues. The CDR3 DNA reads TGTGCCACCAGCAGACAACAAACGGGGGTTGGTACCATATATTTT. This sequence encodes CATSRQQTGVGTIYF. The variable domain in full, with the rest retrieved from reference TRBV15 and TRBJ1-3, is DAMVIQNPRYQVTQFGKPVTLSCSQTLNHNVMYWYQQKSSQAPKLLFHYYDKDFNNEADTPDNFQSRRPNTSFCFLDIRSPGLGDTAMYLCATSRQQTGVGTIYFGEGSWLTVV.

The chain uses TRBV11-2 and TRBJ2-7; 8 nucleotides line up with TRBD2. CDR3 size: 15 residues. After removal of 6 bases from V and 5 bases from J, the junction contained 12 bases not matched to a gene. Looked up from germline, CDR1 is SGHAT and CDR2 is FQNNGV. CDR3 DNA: TGTGCCAGCAGGCGCGGGGGTGCGGGAGGCCACGAGCAGTACTTC. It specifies CASRRGGAGGHEQYF. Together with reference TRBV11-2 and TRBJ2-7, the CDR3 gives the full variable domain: EAGVAQSPRYKIIEKRQSVAFWCNPISGHATLYWYQQILGQGPKLLIQFQNNGVVDDSQLPKDRFSAERLKGVDSTLKIQPAKLEDSAVYLCASRRGGAGGHEQYFGPGTRLTVT.